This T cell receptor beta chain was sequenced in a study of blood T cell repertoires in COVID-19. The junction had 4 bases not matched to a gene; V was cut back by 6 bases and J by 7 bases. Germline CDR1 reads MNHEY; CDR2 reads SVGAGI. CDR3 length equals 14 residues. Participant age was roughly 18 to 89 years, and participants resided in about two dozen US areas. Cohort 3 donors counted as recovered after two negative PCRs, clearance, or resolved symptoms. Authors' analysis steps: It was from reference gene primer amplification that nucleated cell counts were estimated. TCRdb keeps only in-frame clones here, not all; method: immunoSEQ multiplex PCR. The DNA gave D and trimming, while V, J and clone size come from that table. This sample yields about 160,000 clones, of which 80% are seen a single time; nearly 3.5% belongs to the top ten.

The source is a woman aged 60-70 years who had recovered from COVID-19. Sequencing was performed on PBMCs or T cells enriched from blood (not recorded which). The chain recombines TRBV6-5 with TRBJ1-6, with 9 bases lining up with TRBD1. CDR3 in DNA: TGTGCCAGCAGATCCGGACAGGGGAATTCACCCCTCCACTTT. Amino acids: CASRSGQGNSPLHF.